This is a list of T cell receptor beta chains from one sample in a study of vaccination and CD4 T cells after COVID-19. Their antigen targets remain unknown. TCRdb re-derived calls from the PCR reads in MiXCR, one entry per CDR3 protein. The table includes some 17,000 distinct CDR3 sequences, 45% to 50% detected once. This material consisted of CD4+ T cells from blood, cultured in vitro, taken before SARS-CoV-2 vaccination. The receptors stem from a human donor who received a COVID-19 vaccine. Both conserved end residues are part of each CDR3. Fields, in order: clone size, V gene, D gene, J gene, CDR3 protein, CDR3 DNA. The D gene is left open where the match is weak. Only part of the rows carry a size: once, few, many, or a class if the clone is expanded.

abundance: -
v_gene: TRBV20-1
d_gene: TRBD2
j_gene: TRBJ2-3
CDR3aa: CSARRGTSGGVRTQYF
CDR3nt: TGCAGTGCTAGACGAGGGACTAGCGGGGGAGTAAGGACGCAGTATTTT

abundance: -
v_gene: TRBV5-6
d_gene: -
j_gene: TRBJ1-2
CDR3aa: CASIPRRIANYGYTF
CDR3nt: TGTGCCAGCATCCCGAGGCGGATAGCTAACTATGGCTACACCTTC

abundance: -
v_gene: TRBV12-3/TRBV12-4
d_gene: -
j_gene: TRBJ2-5
CDR3aa: CASSLGAGPRETQYF
CDR3nt: TGTGCCAGCAGTTTAGGTGCGGGCCCTCGAGAGACCCAGTACTTC

abundance: -
v_gene: TRBV7-8
d_gene: TRBD1
j_gene: TRBJ2-2
CDR3aa: CASSLIRPRTGTPGELFF
CDR3nt: TGTGCCAGCAGCTTAATCCGACCGAGGACAGGGACCCCCGGGGAGCTGTTTTTT

abundance: -
v_gene: TRBV19
d_gene: -
j_gene: TRBJ1-5
CDR3aa: CASSIGPWGNQPQHF
CDR3nt: TGTGCCAGTAGTATAGGTCCCTGGGGCAATCAGCCCCAGCATTTT

abundance: few
v_gene: TRBV6-1
d_gene: TRBD1
j_gene: TRBJ1-5
CDR3aa: CASRPTGGNQPQHF
CDR3nt: TGTGCCAGCAGACCCACAGGGGGCAATCAGCCCCAGCATTTT

abundance: -
v_gene: TRBV20-1
d_gene: TRBD1
j_gene: TRBJ1-2
CDR3aa: CSARARQGINYGYTF
CDR3nt: TGCAGTGCTAGAGCCAGACAGGGGATTAACTATGGCTACACCTTC

abundance: -
v_gene: TRBV20-1
d_gene: -
j_gene: TRBJ1-2
CDR3aa: CSAGESVRYGYTF
CDR3nt: TGCAGTGCTGGGGAATCCGTCCGATATGGCTACACCTTC

abundance: few
v_gene: TRBV12-3/TRBV12-4
d_gene: -
j_gene: TRBJ1-1
CDR3aa: CASSLLLNTEAFF
CDR3nt: TGTGCCAGCAGCCTTCTATTGAACACTGAAGCTTTCTTT

abundance: few
v_gene: TRBV10-3
d_gene: TRBD1
j_gene: TRBJ1-1
CDR3aa: CAISDSTGRTEAFF
CDR3nt: TGTGCCATCAGTGACTCGACAGGGCGGACTGAAGCTTTCTTT

abundance: -
v_gene: TRBV11-2
d_gene: -
j_gene: TRBJ1-6
CDR3aa: CASSLKVFPRESPLHF
CDR3nt: TGTGCCAGCAGCTTAAAGGTATTTCCCCGCGAGTCACCCCTCCACTTT

abundance: -
v_gene: TRBV7-9
d_gene: -
j_gene: TRBJ1-2
CDR3aa: CASSLGGTYGYTF
CDR3nt: TGTGCCAGCAGCTTGGGGGGGACCTATGGCTACACCTTC

abundance: -
v_gene: TRBV20-1
d_gene: TRBD1
j_gene: TRBJ2-5
CDR3aa: CSAIAGTGFQTQYF
CDR3nt: TGCAGTGCTATTGCCGGGACAGGCTTTCAGACCCAGTACTTC

abundance: -
v_gene: TRBV7-2
d_gene: -
j_gene: TRBJ1-1
CDR3aa: CASSLGGVIGAFF
CDR3nt: TGTGCCAGCAGCTTAGGGGGAGTCATAGGAGCTTTCTTT

abundance: -
v_gene: TRBV20-1
d_gene: -
j_gene: TRBJ1-5
CDR3aa: CSARDLGGADSNQPQHF
CDR3nt: TGCAGTGCTAGAGATCTCGGCGGTGCAGATAGCAATCAGCCCCAGCATTTT

abundance: -
v_gene: TRBV20-1
d_gene: -
j_gene: TRBJ1-4
CDR3aa: CSARDRGLANEKLFF
CDR3nt: TGCAGTGCTAGAGACAGGGGTCTGGCTAATGAAAAACTGTTTTTT

abundance: -
v_gene: TRBV7-2
d_gene: TRBD2
j_gene: TRBJ2-5
CDR3aa: CASRSRDYRETQYF
CDR3nt: TGTGCCAGCAGGTCCCGGGACTACCGGGAGACCCAGTACTTC

abundance: -
v_gene: TRBV28
d_gene: TRBD1
j_gene: TRBJ2-7
CDR3aa: CATTDWDSAASYEQYF
CDR3nt: TGTGCCACCACGGACTGGGACAGTGCTGCCTCCTACGAGCAGTACTTC

abundance: few
v_gene: TRBV30
d_gene: -
j_gene: TRBJ1-2
CDR3aa: CAWSAQGYGYTF
CDR3nt: TGTGCCTGGAGTGCTCAGGGTTATGGCTACACCTTC

abundance: -
v_gene: TRBV10-2
d_gene: -
j_gene: TRBJ2-2
CDR3aa: CASSDLGSRDTGELFF
CDR3nt: TGCGCCAGCAGTGACTTAGGGTCTCGCGACACCGGGGAGCTGTTTTTT

abundance: -
v_gene: TRBV19
d_gene: -
j_gene: TRBJ2-5
CDR3aa: CASSISTNQETQYF
CDR3nt: TGTGCCAGTAGTATTTCCACGAACCAAGAGACCCAGTACTTC

abundance: -
v_gene: TRBV12-3/TRBV12-4
d_gene: -
j_gene: TRBJ1-3
CDR3aa: CASSFRGAIYF
CDR3nt: TGTGCCAGCAGTTTCAGGGGTGCCATATATTTT

abundance: few
v_gene: TRBV7-8
d_gene: -
j_gene: TRBJ1-5
CDR3aa: CASSQTHQPQHF
CDR3nt: TGTGCCAGCAGCCAAACCCATCAGCCCCAGCATTTT

abundance: -
v_gene: TRBV28
d_gene: -
j_gene: TRBJ1-1
CDR3aa: CASRGGGSYTEAFF
CDR3nt: TGTGCCAGCAGGGGGGGCGGTTCGTACACTGAAGCTTTCTTT

abundance: -
v_gene: TRBV6-1
d_gene: -
j_gene: TRBJ2-2
CDR3aa: CASSNPSRDAFNTGELFF
CDR3nt: TGTGCCAGCAGTAATCCAAGCCGGGACGCCTTTAACACCGGGGAGCTGTTTTTT

abundance: few
v_gene: TRBV19
d_gene: -
j_gene: TRBJ1-3
CDR3aa: CASSIDQYTGTAGNTIYF
CDR3nt: TGTGCCAGTAGTATAGATCAATATACAGGGACGGCTGGAAACACCATATATTTT

abundance: -
v_gene: TRBV19
d_gene: TRBD2
j_gene: TRBJ2-3
CDR3aa: CASSSVSGGITSTDTQYF
CDR3nt: TGTGCCAGTAGTAGTGTTAGCGGGGGGATCACTAGCACAGATACGCAGTATTTT

abundance: -
v_gene: TRBV7-9
d_gene: -
j_gene: TRBJ1-1
CDR3aa: CASSPSRGALNTEAFF
CDR3nt: TGTGCCAGCAGCCCATCGCGGGGGGCACTAAACACTGAAGCTTTCTTT

abundance: -
v_gene: TRBV5-4
d_gene: -
j_gene: TRBJ2-1
CDR3aa: CASSLDGDAYNEQFF
CDR3nt: TGTGCCAGCAGCTTAGACGGGGATGCCTACAATGAGCAGTTCTTC

abundance: -
v_gene: TRBV25-1
d_gene: TRBD2
j_gene: TRBJ2-3
CDR3aa: CASSPGGDTQYF
CDR3nt: TGTGCCAGCAGCCCCGGGGGGGATACGCAGTATTTT

abundance: -
v_gene: TRBV20-1
d_gene: -
j_gene: TRBJ2-2
CDR3aa: CSARDPNRPKITNTGELFF
CDR3nt: TGCAGTGCTAGAGATCCTAACAGGCCCAAGATAACGAACACCGGGGAGCTGTTTTTT

abundance: -
v_gene: TRBV7-9
d_gene: TRBD2
j_gene: TRBJ2-3
CDR3aa: CASSFLLRGGGAGDTQYF
CDR3nt: TGTGCCAGCAGCTTTTTATTAAGAGGCGGGGGGGCTGGAGATACGCAGTATTTT

abundance: -
v_gene: TRBV19
d_gene: TRBD1
j_gene: TRBJ1-6
CDR3aa: CASSADRGRNSPLHF
CDR3nt: TGTGCCAGTAGTGCAGACAGGGGGCGTAATTCACCCCTCCACTTT

abundance: few
v_gene: TRBV30
d_gene: -
j_gene: TRBJ1-3
CDR3aa: CAWSGTSSGNTIYF
CDR3nt: TGTGCCTGGAGTGGGACAAGCTCTGGAAACACCATATATTTT

abundance: -
v_gene: TRBV28
d_gene: -
j_gene: TRBJ1-2
CDR3aa: CASSYGPTNYGYTF
CDR3nt: TGTGCCAGCAGTTACGGACCCACTAACTATGGCTACACCTTC

abundance: -
v_gene: TRBV6-1
d_gene: TRBD1
j_gene: TRBJ1-2
CDR3aa: CASTRTGPPYGYTF
CDR3nt: TGTGCCAGCACCCGGACAGGCCCCCCCTATGGCTACACCTTC

abundance: few
v_gene: TRBV6-1
d_gene: -
j_gene: TRBJ1-2
CDR3aa: CASSRVGVSGYTF
CDR3nt: TGTGCCAGCAGTCGCGTCGGGGTTAGTGGCTACACCTTC

abundance: once
v_gene: TRBV5-4
d_gene: TRBD2
j_gene: TRBJ2-5
CDR3aa: CASSPAPLAEETQYF
CDR3nt: TGTGCCAGCAGCCCAGCACCACTAGCGGAAGAGACCCAGTACTTC

abundance: -
v_gene: TRBV20-1
d_gene: TRBD1
j_gene: TRBJ2-3
CDR3aa: CSAKTDRGTDTQYF
CDR3nt: TGCAGTGCTAAAACGGACAGGGGCACAGATACGCAGTATTTT

abundance: few
v_gene: TRBV6-1
d_gene: TRBD1
j_gene: TRBJ1-2
CDR3aa: CASRSPGTGYGYTF
CDR3nt: TGTGCCAGCAGATCCCCGGGGACAGGGTATGGCTACACCTTC

abundance: few
v_gene: TRBV19
d_gene: -
j_gene: TRBJ1-3
CDR3aa: CASSRPGPSGNTIYF
CDR3nt: TGTGCCAGTAGTCGTCCAGGGCCCTCTGGAAACACCATATATTTT

abundance: -
v_gene: TRBV7-3
d_gene: TRBD2
j_gene: TRBJ2-5
CDR3aa: CASSSTPLAGGTRETQYF
CDR3nt: TGTGCCAGCAGCTCCACACCTCTAGCGGGGGGGACCCGAGAGACCCAGTACTTC

abundance: -
v_gene: TRBV7-9
d_gene: -
j_gene: TRBJ1-1
CDR3aa: CASNGDRNTGAFF
CDR3nt: TGTGCTTCAAACGGGGACCGGAACACTGGAGCTTTCTTT

abundance: medium-sized
v_gene: TRBV6-4
d_gene: -
j_gene: TRBJ1-1
CDR3aa: CASSDVFGDPKTFF
CDR3nt: TGTGCCAGCAGTGACGTTTTCGGGGACCCAAAAACTTTCTTT

abundance: -
v_gene: TRBV12-3/TRBV12-4
d_gene: -
j_gene: TRBJ1-5
CDR3aa: CASSSYQEGNQPQHF
CDR3nt: TGTGCCAGCAGTTCGTACCAGGAGGGCAATCAGCCCCAGCATTTT

abundance: few
v_gene: TRBV27
d_gene: -
j_gene: TRBJ1-2
CDR3aa: CATKRVREGGYTF
CDR3nt: TGTGCCACTAAAAGAGTAAGGGAGGGCGGCTACACCTTC

abundance: few
v_gene: TRBV20-1
d_gene: -
j_gene: TRBJ1-2
CDR3aa: CSARGRVWGYTF
CDR3nt: TGCAGTGCTAGAGGGCGAGTGTGGGGCTACACCTTC

abundance: -
v_gene: TRBV20-1
d_gene: -
j_gene: TRBJ2-5
CDR3aa: CSARGFDVQETQYF
CDR3nt: TGCAGTGCTAGAGGCTTCGACGTACAAGAGACCCAGTACTTC

abundance: few
v_gene: TRBV6-1
d_gene: TRBD1
j_gene: TRBJ2-7
CDR3aa: CASSATGQSYEQYF
CDR3nt: TGTGCCAGCAGTGCCACGGGACAGAGCTACGAGCAGTACTTC

abundance: -
v_gene: TRBV12-3/TRBV12-4
d_gene: -
j_gene: TRBJ2-2
CDR3aa: CASSLGGITGELFF
CDR3nt: TGTGCCAGCAGTTTAGGAGGGATCACCGGGGAGCTGTTTTTT

abundance: -
v_gene: TRBV25-1
d_gene: TRBD1
j_gene: TRBJ1-6
CDR3aa: CASRETGNNSPLHF
CDR3nt: TGTGCCAGCAGGGAGACAGGGAATAATTCACCCCTCCACTTT

abundance: once
v_gene: TRBV6-1
d_gene: TRBD1
j_gene: TRBJ2-7
CDR3aa: CASSHGTGGYEQYF
CDR3nt: TGTGCCAGCAGCCACGGGACAGGGGGCTACGAGCAGTACTTC

abundance: -
v_gene: TRBV6-5
d_gene: -
j_gene: TRBJ1-2
CDR3aa: CASSYSDGDGYTF
CDR3nt: TGTGCCAGCAGTTACTCGGATGGAGATGGCTACACCTTC

abundance: -
v_gene: TRBV6-1
d_gene: -
j_gene: TRBJ1-4
CDR3aa: CASRLVATNEKLFF
CDR3nt: TGTGCCAGCAGGCTGGTTGCAACTAATGAAAAACTGTTTTTT

abundance: -
v_gene: TRBV20-1
d_gene: -
j_gene: TRBJ2-3
CDR3aa: CSASGVTDTQYF
CDR3nt: TGCAGTGCTAGCGGCGTAACAGATACGCAGTATTTT

abundance: -
v_gene: TRBV2
d_gene: TRBD1
j_gene: TRBJ1-2
CDR3aa: CASSVTGGEGYTF
CDR3nt: TGTGCCAGCAGCGTGACAGGGGGAGAGGGCTACACCTTC

abundance: -
v_gene: TRBV7-8
d_gene: -
j_gene: TRBJ1-2
CDR3aa: CASSLGSTNYGYIF
CDR3nt: TGTGCCAGCAGCTTAGGCAGTACTAACTATGGCTACATCTTC

abundance: few
v_gene: TRBV6-1
d_gene: -
j_gene: TRBJ2-3
CDR3aa: CASRSSFGADTQYF
CDR3nt: TGTGCCAGCAGAAGTAGCTTTGGAGCAGATACGCAGTATTTT

abundance: -
v_gene: TRBV6-1
d_gene: -
j_gene: TRBJ1-2
CDR3aa: CASSDGRGYTF
CDR3nt: TGTGCCAGCAGTGATGGGCGCGGCTACACCTTC

abundance: few
v_gene: TRBV30
d_gene: TRBD1
j_gene: TRBJ1-1
CDR3aa: CAWSSFPGQGLMNTEAFF
CDR3nt: TGTGCCTGGAGTTCCTTTCCGGGACAGGGGCTCATGAACACTGAAGCTTTCTTT